This T cell receptor (beta chain) was found in a study of graft-versus-host responses after intestinal transplantation. The overall study: Once they had received anti-thymocyte globulin induction, all recipients took tacrolimus and steroids for around 3 years.

Study outcomes and limitations: Investigators detected GvH clones in recipient marrow, with some emerging earlier in ileum or blood. Early post-transplant falls in HvG clones accompanied the peak levels of circulating GvH clones.

Germline trimming cut 3 bases from V and 2 bases from J; bases unmatched to any gene: 4. The CDR3 is 15 residues long. The germline V gene encodes CDR1 LNHDA and CDR2 SQIVND (reference sequence). This clone was seen a few times. Antigen unknown. Some clones are missing from TCRdb's copy, which holds only in-frame ones; the method was immunoSEQ multiplex PCR. In the table there are 95,000 to 150,000 clones, around 95% of which are singletons. The clonotype comes from a human donor who received an intestinal transplant. Sample: unstimulated CD8+ T cells sorted from spleen or lymph node cells, taken before intestinal transplant. V gene TRBV19 combines with J gene TRBJ1-5; 7 bases are a match to TRBD1. In DNA form, the CDR3 reads TGTGCCAGTAGTATTTCAGGGGGTCGCAATCAGCCCCAGCATTTT. Its translation is CASSISGGRNQPQHF.